This passage covers 14 T cell receptor beta chains from one sample sequenced in a study of graft-versus-host responses after intestinal transplantation. These receptors are not linked to any known antigen. Assay used: immunoSEQ multiplex PCR; TCRdb lists only in-frame clones, some missing. The sample has over 100,000 clones, approximately 92% seen once; the top ten hold around 0.12%. The specimen comprised unstimulated CD4+ T cells sorted from spleen or lymph node cells, sampled before intestinal transplant. Every receptor here comes from a human donor who received an intestinal transplant.

This chain joins TRBV7-2 and TRBJ1-6; 8 nucleotides line up with TRBD1. The CDR3 has 16 amino acids. Trimming removed 0 bases from V and 10 bases from J; junction bases left unmatched: 8. CDR1 SGHTA and CDR2 FQGNSA come from the germline V gene. The DNA of the CDR3 is TGTGCCAGCAGCTTAGCTCCCCAGGGGGCTGAATCACCCCTCCACTTT. Protein product: CASSLAPQGAESPLHF.

J is TRBJ2-7 and V is TRBV5-1, with TRBD1 matching 8 bases. This CDR3 has 14 residues. Germline loops: CDR1 SGHRS, CDR2 YFSETQ. V lost 8 bases, J lost 7 bases, and 14 bases stayed unmatched. CDR3 DNA: TGCGCCAGTAGAGAGGGCAGGGGGCGCGGGGAGCAGTACTTC. This sequence encodes CASREGRGRGEQYF. The full variable domain, its missing parts supplied by reference TRBV5-1 and TRBJ2-7, is KAGVTQTPRYLIKTRGQQVTLSCSPISGHRSVSWYQQTPGQGLQFLFEYFSETQRNKGNFPGRFSGRQFSNSRSEMNVSTLELGDSALYLCASREGRGRGEQYFGPGTRLTVT.

The chain combines TRBV5-5 with TRBJ2-2; D is ambiguous. V lost 2 bases and J 6 bases, leaving 14 bases between the germline ends. Germline V CDR1 and CDR2: SGHKS, YYEKEE (reference sequence). This CDR3 comprises 15 residues. In nucleotides, the CDR3 is TGTGCCAGCAGCTTCTCACGGTGGTGGGCCGGGGAGCTGTTTTTT. Its translation is CASSFSRWWAGELFF. The full variable domain, completed using reference TRBV5-5 and TRBJ2-2, is DAGVTQSPTHLIKTRGQQVTLRCSPISGHKSVSWYQQVLGQGPQFIFQYYEKEERGRGNFPDRFSARQFPNYSSELNVNALLLGDSALYLCASSFSRWWAGELFFGEGSRLTVL.

This rearrangement joins TRBV6-5 to TRBJ2-7, with TRBD1 identical over 7 bases. J was trimmed by 3 bases and V by 0 bases; bases with no gene match: 2. CDR1 and CDR2 (germline): MNHEY, SVGAGI. The CDR3 has 14 residues. The CDR3: CASSYSPGGYEQYF. The CDR3 DNA follows: TGTGCCAGCAGTTACTCCCCAGGGGGCTACGAGCAGTACTTC.

There are a few counts of this clone. The gene calls are TRBV5-4 and TRBJ2-5; D is unresolved. CDR1 and CDR2 (germline): SGHNT, YYREEE (reference sequence). CDR3 length equals 14 residues. V lost 3 bases and J lost 1, with 10 bases in between. This CDR3 is CASSSGRLQETQYF. The CDR3 DNA follows: TGTGCCAGCAGCTCAGGACGGCTCCAAGAGACCCAGTACTTC.

This chain connects TRBV5-1 to TRBJ1-4; possible D gene TRBD1, 5 bases. This CDR3 contains 13 residues. Trimming took 6 bases from V and 5 from J, leaving 11 bases between them. The germline CDR1 and CDR2 sequences are SGHRS and YFSETQ. For the CDR3, the DNA is TGCGCCAGCACGCCAGGGCGAAATGAAAAACTGTTTTTT. This translates into CASTPGRNEKLFF.

Comment on this clone: The junction does not match germline at one end; this may be a read error. The chain uses TRBV6-5 and TRBJ1-3; no definite D call. Germline lookup yields CDR1 MNHEY and CDR2 SVGAGI. The CDR3 covers 14 residues. CDR3 nucleotides: TGTGCCAGCAGTTACTCCGTTTCTGGAAACGCCATATATTTT. It translates to CASSYSVSGNAIYF.

J is TRBJ2-5 and V is TRBV28, with D possibly TRBD2 on 5 matching bases. The CDR3 extends over 14 amino acids. V dropped 6 bases and J dropped 5 bases, with 16 bases sitting between them. Germline CDR1 reads MDHEN; CDR2 reads SYDVKM. The CDR3 protein is CASRTTTLGETQYF. The CDR3 region has the DNA TGTGCCAGCAGAACGACTACCCTCGGGGAGACCCAGTACTTC.

The V call is TRBV6-5, the J call TRBJ1-2, with D possibly being TRBD1 (5 bases). The CDR3 sequence is 15 residues long. Germline V lookup: CDR1 MNHEY, CDR2 SVGAGI. Trimming left V 0 bases short and J 2 bases short, with 10 bases between. This chain's CDR3 is CASSYSTGRNYGYTF. For the CDR3, the DNA is TGTGCCAGCAGTTACTCGACGGGGCGCAACTATGGCTACACCTTC.

The V and J genes are TRBV10-3 and TRBJ2-2; tentatively, D is TRBD2 (6 bases). This CDR3 is 14 amino acids long. Germline loops: CDR1 ENHRY, CDR2 SYGVKD. Deletions cut 10 bases from V and 5 bases from J, with 17 bases between. The CDR3, as DNA: TGTGCCACAGCCGGGGGAGGCGGGACCGGGGAGCTGTTTTTT. Translating gives CATAGGGGTGELFF.

This clone was found once. The junction departs from germline at one end; a sequencing error may be responsible. The J gene is TRBJ1-1, the V gene TRBV20-1; D is perhaps TRBD1 (5 bases). The CDR3 extends over 11 amino acids. CDR1 and CDR2 from the germline V gene are DFQATT and SNEGSKA (reference sequence). CDR3 sequence (DNA): TGCAGTGCTGGAGAGACAGTTGAAGCTTTCTTT. This translates into CSAGETVEAFF.

The rearrangement links TRBV11-2 to TRBJ2-5; perhaps TRBD1 as D (7 bases). The CDR3 spans 14 residues. V lost 5 bases to trimming and J lost 5 bases, with 15 bases between them. Germline-derived CDR1 and CDR2 are SGHAT and FQNNGV. The CDR3 protein is CASSRRGVGETQYF. The CDR3 DNA reads as TGTGCCAGCAGCCGCAGGGGGGTCGGGGAGACCCAGTACTTC.

The chain is built from TRBV9 and TRBJ2-7; weak D call: TRBD2 (6 bases). Trimming removed 1 base at V and 3 bases at J, with 14 bases between. There are 15 residues in the CDR3. Germline-derived CDR1 and CDR2 are SGDLS and YYNGEE. In nucleotides, the CDR3 is TGTGCCAGCAGCGTATCCGGCGGGATTATCTACGAGCAGTACTTC. Translated: CASSVSGGIIYEQYF.

This clone was recorded a few times. The chain joins TRBV6-1 to TRBJ1-3; 8 bases line up with TRBD1. V lost 0 bases to trimming and J lost 2 bases; unmatched junction nucleotides: 12. The CDR3 loop spans 19 amino acids. Germline CDR1 MNHNS, CDR2 SASEGT. The CDR3 region is CASSEAVQGAWVAGNTIYF. The CDR3 nucleotides are TGTGCCAGCAGTGAAGCTGTTCAGGGGGCCTGGGTAGCTGGAAACACCATATATTTT.